These 8 T cell receptor beta chains share one sample of origin, sequenced in a study of blood T cell repertoires in COVID-19. Sequencing used immunoSEQ multiplex PCR; TCRdb keeps in-frame clones, though not all of them. The profile shows 150,000 to 200,000 clones, 80% to 90% of them singletons. The sample taken for sequencing was peripheral blood. These receptors were collected from a man in his 60s with acute or convalescent COVID-19.

V and J are TRBV6-6 and TRBJ2-1; 8 nucleotides match TRBD1. CDR3 length equals 15 residues. CDR1 MNHNY and CDR2 SVGAGI come from the germline V gene (reference sequence). The ends lost 2 bases at V and 4 bases at J; junction bases unmatched: 4. The CDR3 DNA reads TGTGCCAGCAGTTACGTACAGGGGGGTTACAATGAGCAGTTCTTC. Translated, it gives CASSYVQGGYNEQFF.

Here the CDR3 reads CATWGGQTNTGELFF. In DNA, the CDR3 is TGTGCCACCTGGGGGGGACAAACGAACACCGGGGAGCTGTTTTTT. The chain employs TRBV10-3 and TRBJ2-2; D is possibly TRBD2 (7 bases). This CDR3 is built from 15 residues. CDR1 and CDR2 (germline): ENHRY, SYGVKD. Trimming shortened V by 10 bases and J by 0 bases, and 15 bases separated the two germline ends.

The V and J genes are TRBV3-1 (or the pseudogene TRBV3-2) and TRBJ2-1; 12 positions match TRBD2. The CDR3 loop spans 15 amino acids. Germline V gives CDR1 LGHDT, CDR2 YNNKEL (reference sequence). V lost 4 bases and J lost 10; bases outside the gene matches: 8. CDR3 DNA: TGTGCCAGCAGCCCCTGGACTAGCGGGGTAGAGGAGCAGTTCTTC. It yields the protein CASSPWTSGVEEQFF.

The J gene is TRBJ1-2, the V gene TRBV3-1 (or the pseudogene TRBV3-2); D is perhaps TRBD1 (5 bases). The germline V gene encodes CDR1 LGHDT and CDR2 YNNKEL (reference sequence). This CDR3 region has 13 residues. Trimming pared 5 bases from V and 2 bases from J, leaving 9 bases between. DNA for the CDR3: TGTGCCAGCAGCGCCAGACAGAACTATGGCTACACCTTC. Residues: CASSARQNYGYTF.

V is TRBV18 and J is TRBJ2-3; TRBD1 is a possible D gene (5 bases). Germline V gene lookup returns CDR1 KGHSH and CDR2 LQKENI. The CDR3 loop spans 15 amino acids. V was pared by 2 bases and J by 1 base, with 10 bases between. As DNA, the CDR3 is TGTGCCAGCTCACCAATGCAGGGCCGCACAGATACGCAGTATTTT. Its protein product is CASSPMQGRTDTQYF.

V is TRBV6-5 and J is TRBJ1-2, with a tentative D call TRBD1 (6 bases). Germline V lookup: CDR1 MNHEY, CDR2 SVGAGI. Deletions cut 5 bases from V and 1 base from J, with 11 bases between. The CDR3 has 14 amino acids. CDR3: CASSPRGSNYGYTF. The CDR3 nucleotides read TGTGCCAGCAGTCCCAGGGGCAGTAACTATGGCTACACCTTC.

The CDR3 sequence is CASSLELGGFSYNEQFF. The CDR3 coding sequence is TGTGCCAGCAGTTTAGAGTTGGGGGGGTTCTCCTACAATGAGCAGTTCTTC. The V gene is TRBV28, the J gene TRBJ2-1, with 7 positions matching TRBD2. Germline CDR1 is MDHEN and CDR2 is SYDVKM. The CDR3 loop spans 17 amino acids. V shed 2 bases, J shed 0 bases, and the junction held 7 bases outside the gene matches.

V and J are TRBV28 and TRBJ2-1, with TRBD2 identical over 10 bases. The CDR3 length is 16 residues. Germline V gene data show CDR1 as MDHEN and CDR2 as SYDVKM. V lost 3 bases, J lost 7 bases, and 9 bases stayed unmatched. CDR3 nucleotide sequence: TGTGCCAGCAGTTTTAGCGGGAGGACCGGGTGGAATGAGCAGTTCTTC. It translates to CASSFSGRTGWNEQFF.